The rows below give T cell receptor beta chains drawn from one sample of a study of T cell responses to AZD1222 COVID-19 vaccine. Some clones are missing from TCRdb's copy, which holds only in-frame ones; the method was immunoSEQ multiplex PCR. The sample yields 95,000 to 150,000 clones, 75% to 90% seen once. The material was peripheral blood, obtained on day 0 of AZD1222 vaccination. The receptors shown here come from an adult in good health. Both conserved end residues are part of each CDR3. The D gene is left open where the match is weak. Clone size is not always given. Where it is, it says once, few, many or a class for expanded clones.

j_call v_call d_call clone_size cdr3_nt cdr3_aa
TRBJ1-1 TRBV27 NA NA TGTGCCAGCATATCCGGGAACACTGAAGCTTTCTTT CASISGNTEAFF
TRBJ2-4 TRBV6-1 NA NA TGTGCCAGCAGTGAAGTGTCCACAGGAGCCAAAAACATTCAGTACTTC CASSEVSTGAKNIQYF
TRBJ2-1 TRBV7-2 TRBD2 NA TGTGCCAGCAGCTTAGGGAGGGCAGCGGGAGGATTCTACAATGAGCAGTTCTTC CASSLGRAAGGFYNEQFF
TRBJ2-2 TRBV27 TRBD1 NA TGTGCCAGCAGTTTGGACAGGGGGTACGCGAACACCGGGGAGCTGTTTTTT CASSLDRGYANTGELFF
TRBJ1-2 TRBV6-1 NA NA TGTGCCAGCAGTGAATCTGGCAGGGGATACTATGGCTACACCTTC CASSESGRGYYGYTF
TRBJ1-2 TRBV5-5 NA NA TGTGCCAGCAGCTTCGGGACATCGATTAAAAAGGCTGATGGCTACACCTTC CASSFGTSIKKADGYTF
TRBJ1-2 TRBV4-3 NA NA TGCGCCAGCAGCCAAGATGGAGGGGCTGGGGGCTACACCTTC CASSQDGGAGGYTF
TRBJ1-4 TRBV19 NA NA TGTGCCAGTAGTCCCCAGAGGCCCTTTGGAAAACTGTTTTTT CASSPQRPFGKLFF
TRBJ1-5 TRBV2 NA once TGTGCCAGCAGTCCCTCCAGCAATCAGCCCCAGCATTTT CASSPSSNQPQHF
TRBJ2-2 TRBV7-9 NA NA TGTGCCAGCAGCCCTAAGGCTTGGGAGCTGTTTTTT CASSPKAWELFF
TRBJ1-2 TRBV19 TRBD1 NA TGTGCCACGGAGACAGGGGGCGTTTCTGGCTACACCTTC CATETGGVSGYTF
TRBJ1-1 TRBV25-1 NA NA TGTGCCAGCAGTGAATTCACGGGGGCGAACACTGAAGCTTTCTTT CASSEFTGANTEAFF
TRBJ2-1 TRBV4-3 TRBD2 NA TGCGCCAGCAGCCATACCCCGACCCTAGCGGGGGGTAACAATGAGCAGTTCTTC CASSHTPTLAGGNNEQFF
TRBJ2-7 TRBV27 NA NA TGTGCCAGCAGCCCCTTGGGGGGTACCCACGAGCAGTACTTC CASSPLGGTHEQYF
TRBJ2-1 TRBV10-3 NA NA TGTGCCATCAGTGAAGCTGCGTCCTACAATGAGCAGTTCTTC CAISEAASYNEQFF
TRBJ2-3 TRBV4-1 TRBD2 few TGCGCCAGCAGCCAAGGGGGGGCGGGAGGTGGCACAGATACGCAGTATTTT CASSQGGAGGGTDTQYF
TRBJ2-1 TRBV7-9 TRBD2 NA TGTGCCAGCAGCTTAGATACTAGCGCGCTGGTCTACAATGAGCAGTTCTTC CASSLDTSALVYNEQFF
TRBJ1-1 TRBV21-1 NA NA NA CASSKVGQGNTEAFF
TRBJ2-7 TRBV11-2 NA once TGTGCCAGCAGCTTAGGAGTACGCGAGCAGTACTTC CASSLGVREQYF
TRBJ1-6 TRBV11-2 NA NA TGTGCCAGCAGTCCACGGAGCTCCTATAATTCACCCCTCCACTTT CASSPRSSYNSPLHF
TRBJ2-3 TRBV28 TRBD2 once TGTGCCAGCAGTTCAAGCGGGGAGCTTAGCACAGATACGCAGTATTTT CASSSSGELSTDTQYF
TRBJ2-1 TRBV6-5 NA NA TGTGCCAGCAGTTACAGGAGCTATACCAATGAGCAGTTCTTC CASSYRSYTNEQFF
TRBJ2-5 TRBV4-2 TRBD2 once TGTGCCAGCAGCCAAGAATACCGGCGGGAGGGGTCGAGGCGGGAGACCCAGTACTTC CASSQEYRREGSRRETQYF
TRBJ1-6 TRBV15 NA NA TGTGCCACCTCTGGGGGTGACTATAATTCACCCCTCCACTTT CATSGGDYNSPLHF
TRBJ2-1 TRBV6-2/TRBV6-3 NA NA TGTGCCAGCAGTTCGCCTGGGCCTCGAGCCAATGAGCAGTTCTTC CASSSPGPRANEQFF
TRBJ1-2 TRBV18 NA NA TGTGCCAGCTCACCACCGGGGGGACCCAACTATGGCTACACCTTC CASSPPGGPNYGYTF
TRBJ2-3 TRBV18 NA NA TGTGCCAGCTCACCGTTCCGGGACGGAAGCACAGATACGCAGTATTTT CASSPFRDGSTDTQYF
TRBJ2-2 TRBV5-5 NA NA TGTGCCAGCAGCTTGGCGGGAGTAGGCGGGGAGCTGTTTTTT CASSLAGVGGELFF
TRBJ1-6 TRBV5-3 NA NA TGTGCCAGAAGCGCCGACCGGACAGAATATAATTCACCCCTCCACTTT CARSADRTEYNSPLHF
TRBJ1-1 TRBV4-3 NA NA TGCGCCAGCAGCCAAAGAAACGCGAACACTGAAGCTTTCTTT CASSQRNANTEAFF
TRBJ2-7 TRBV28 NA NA TGTGCCAGCACTGGCGCGGCAGCTCCCTACGAGCAGTACTTC CASTGAAAPYEQYF
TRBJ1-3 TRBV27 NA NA TGTGCCAGCAGTTGGGGAGGTCCTTACTCTGGAAACACCATATATTTT CASSWGGPYSGNTIYF
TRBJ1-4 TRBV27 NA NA TGTGCCAGCCAGACCATGCCGGGACAACCTAATGAAAAACTGTTTTTT CASQTMPGQPNEKLFF
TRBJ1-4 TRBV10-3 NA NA TGTGCCATCAAGGCAGGGACTAATGAAAAACTGTTTTTT CAIKAGTNEKLFF
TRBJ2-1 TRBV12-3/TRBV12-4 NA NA TGTGCCAGCACTGTAGGGGGTTACAATGAGCAGTTCTTC CASTVGGYNEQFF
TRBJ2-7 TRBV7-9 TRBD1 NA TGTGCCAGCAGCTTAGTCCTCCGGGACAGGGACCCCCACGAGCAGTACTTC CASSLVLRDRDPHEQYF
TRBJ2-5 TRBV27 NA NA TGTGCCAGCAGTTTGGGGGATGGGGGGCGAGAGACCCAGTACTTC CASSLGDGGRETQYF
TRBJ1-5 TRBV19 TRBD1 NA TGTGCCATAGGGGACAGGGGCAATCAGCCCCAGCATTTT CAIGDRGNQPQHF
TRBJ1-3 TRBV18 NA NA TGTGCCAGCGCCCCGGGGGGCCGACTCTCTGGAAACACCATATATTTT CASAPGGRLSGNTIYF
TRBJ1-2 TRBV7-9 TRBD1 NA TGTGCCAGCAGCTCATTCCGGGACAGGGGGCAGGGCTACACCTTC CASSSFRDRGQGYTF
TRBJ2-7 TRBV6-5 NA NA TGTGCCAGCAGTTACTCCTGGCGGCGAACCTCCTACGAGCAGTACTTC CASSYSWRRTSYEQYF
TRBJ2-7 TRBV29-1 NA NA TGCAGCGTTGGAAGACAGCTCCCCTACGAGCAGTACTTC CSVGRQLPYEQYF
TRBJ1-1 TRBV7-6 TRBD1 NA TGTGCCAGCAGCCTAAGGACAGGGGCGAACACTGAAGCTTTCTTT CASSLRTGANTEAFF
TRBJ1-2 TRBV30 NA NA TGTGCCTCCCAGACCTCGACGGGCTATGGCTACACCTTC CASQTSTGYGYTF